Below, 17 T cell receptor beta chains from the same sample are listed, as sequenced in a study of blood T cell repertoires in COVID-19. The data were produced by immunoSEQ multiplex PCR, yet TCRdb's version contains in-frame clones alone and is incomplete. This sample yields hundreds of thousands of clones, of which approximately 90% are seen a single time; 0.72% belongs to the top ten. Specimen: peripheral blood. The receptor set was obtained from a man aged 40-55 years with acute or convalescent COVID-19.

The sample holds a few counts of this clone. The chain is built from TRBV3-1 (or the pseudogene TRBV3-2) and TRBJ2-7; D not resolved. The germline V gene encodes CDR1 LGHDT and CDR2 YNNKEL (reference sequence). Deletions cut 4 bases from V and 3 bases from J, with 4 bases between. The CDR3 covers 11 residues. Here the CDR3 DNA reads TGTGCCAGCAGCCCCCACTACGAGCAGTACTTC. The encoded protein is CASSPHYEQYF.

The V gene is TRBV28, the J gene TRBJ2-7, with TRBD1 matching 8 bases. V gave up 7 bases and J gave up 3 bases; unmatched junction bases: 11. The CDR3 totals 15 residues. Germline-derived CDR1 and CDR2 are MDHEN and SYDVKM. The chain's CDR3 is CASTRGGTGRYEQYF. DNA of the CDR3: TGTGCCAGCACCCGCGGCGGGACAGGCCGCTACGAGCAGTACTTC.

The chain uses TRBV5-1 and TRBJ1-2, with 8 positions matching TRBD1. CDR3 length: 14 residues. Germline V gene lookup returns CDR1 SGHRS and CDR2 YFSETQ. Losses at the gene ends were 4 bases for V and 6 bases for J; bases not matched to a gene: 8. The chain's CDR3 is CASSPMGQADGYTF. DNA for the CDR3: TGCGCCAGCAGCCCTATGGGACAGGCTGATGGCTACACCTTC.

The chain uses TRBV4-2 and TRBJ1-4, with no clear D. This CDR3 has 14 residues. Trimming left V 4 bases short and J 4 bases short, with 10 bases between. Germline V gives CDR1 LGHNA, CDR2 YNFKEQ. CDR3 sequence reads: CASSPPGGNEKLFF. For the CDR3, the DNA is TGTGCCAGCAGCCCCCCTGGAGGTAATGAAAAACTGTTTTTT.

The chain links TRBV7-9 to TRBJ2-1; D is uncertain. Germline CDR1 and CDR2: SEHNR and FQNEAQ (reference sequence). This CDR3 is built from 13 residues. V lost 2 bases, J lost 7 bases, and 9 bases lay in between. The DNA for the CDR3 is TGTGCCAGCAGCTTACCTGTAGAGAATGAGCAGTTCTTC. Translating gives CASSLPVENEQFF.

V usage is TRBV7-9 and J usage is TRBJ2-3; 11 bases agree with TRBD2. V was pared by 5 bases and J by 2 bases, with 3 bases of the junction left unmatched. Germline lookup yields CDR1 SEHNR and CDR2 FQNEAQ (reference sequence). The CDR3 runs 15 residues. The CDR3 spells CASSPGLAVTDTQYF. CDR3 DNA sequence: TGTGCCAGCAGCCCGGGACTAGCGGTCACAGATACGCAGTATTTT.

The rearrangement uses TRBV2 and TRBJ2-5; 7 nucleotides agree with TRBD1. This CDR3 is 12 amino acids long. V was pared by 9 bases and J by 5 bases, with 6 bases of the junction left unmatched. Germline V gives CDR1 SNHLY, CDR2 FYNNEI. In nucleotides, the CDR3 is TGTGCCAGAGGGACAGATCATGAGACCCAGTACTTC. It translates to CARGTDHETQYF.

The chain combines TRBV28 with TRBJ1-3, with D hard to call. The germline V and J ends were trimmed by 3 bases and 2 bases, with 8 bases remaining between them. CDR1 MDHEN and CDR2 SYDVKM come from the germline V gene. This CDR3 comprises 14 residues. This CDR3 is CASSLGEAGNTIYF. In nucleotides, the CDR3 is TGTGCCAGCAGTTTGGGCGAAGCTGGAAACACCATATATTTT.

As DNA, the CDR3 is TGTGCCAGCTCACCAGCGGGAGGGGTAGCCAAAAACATTCAGTACTTC. Protein sequence: CASSPAGGVAKNIQYF. The chain carries TRBV18 and TRBJ2-4; 9 positions agree with TRBD2. Germline CDR1 is KGHSH and CDR2 is LQKENI. The V gene end was trimmed by 2 bases and the J gene end by 0 bases; junction bases not matched to a gene: 2. The CDR3 spans 16 residues.

For the CDR3, the DNA is TGTGCCAGCAGCCTAGGGACAGCCTCATACAATGAGCAGTTCTTC. As protein: CASSLGTASYNEQFF. The chain is built from TRBV14 and TRBJ2-1; TRBD1 aligns across 7 bases. J gave up 4 bases and V 4 bases, and 7 bases lay outside the gene matches. The CDR3 has 15 amino acids. The germline CDR1 and CDR2 sequences are SGHDN and FVKESK.

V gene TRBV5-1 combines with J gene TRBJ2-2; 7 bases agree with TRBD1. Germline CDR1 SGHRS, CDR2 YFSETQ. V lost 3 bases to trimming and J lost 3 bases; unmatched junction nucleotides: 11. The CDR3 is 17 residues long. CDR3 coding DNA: TGCGCCAGCAGCTCCGCCCCGCAGGGGGTGGACACCGGGGAGCTGTTTTTT. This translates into CASSSAPQGVDTGELFF.

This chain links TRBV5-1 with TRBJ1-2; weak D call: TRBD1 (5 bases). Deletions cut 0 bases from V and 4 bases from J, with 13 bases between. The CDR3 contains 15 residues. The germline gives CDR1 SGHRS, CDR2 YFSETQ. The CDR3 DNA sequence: TGCGCCAGCAGCTTGGAACCCGGGGGGAGCTATGGCTACACCTTC. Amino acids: CASSLEPGGSYGYTF.

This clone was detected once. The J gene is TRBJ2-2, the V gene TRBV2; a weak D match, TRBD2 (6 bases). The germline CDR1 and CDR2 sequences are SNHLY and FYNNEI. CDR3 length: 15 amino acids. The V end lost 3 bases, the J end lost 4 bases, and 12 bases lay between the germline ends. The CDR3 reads CASSEVWRATGELFF. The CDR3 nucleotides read TGTGCCAGCAGTGAGGTTTGGAGGGCCACCGGGGAGCTGTTTTTT.

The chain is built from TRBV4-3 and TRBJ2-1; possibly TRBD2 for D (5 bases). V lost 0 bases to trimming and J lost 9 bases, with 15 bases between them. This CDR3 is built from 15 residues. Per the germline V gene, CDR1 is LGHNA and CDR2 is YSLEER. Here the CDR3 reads CASSQDEGLRGEQFF. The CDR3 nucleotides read TGCGCCAGCAGCCAAGACGAAGGCTTACGGGGTGAGCAGTTCTTC.

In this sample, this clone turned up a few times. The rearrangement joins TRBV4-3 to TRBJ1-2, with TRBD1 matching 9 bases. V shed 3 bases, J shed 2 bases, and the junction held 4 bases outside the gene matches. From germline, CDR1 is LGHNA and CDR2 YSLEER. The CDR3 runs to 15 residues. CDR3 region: CASSHLGQGNYGYTF. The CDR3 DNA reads TGCGCCAGCAGCCACCTTGGACAGGGGAACTATGGCTACACCTTC.

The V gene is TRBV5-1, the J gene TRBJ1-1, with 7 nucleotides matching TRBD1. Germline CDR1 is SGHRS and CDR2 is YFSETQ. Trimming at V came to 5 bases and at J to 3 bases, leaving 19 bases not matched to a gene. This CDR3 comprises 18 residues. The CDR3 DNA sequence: TGCGCCAGCAGTTTCGAGGGGATGTATAGGGGGCCGGACACTGAAGCTTTCTTT. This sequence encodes CASSFEGMYRGPDTEAFF.

The CDR3 DNA sequence: TGTGCCAGTAGTATAGATATGACAGGGGACTACGAGCAGTACTTC. Translation: CASSIDMTGDYEQYF. V usage is TRBV19 and J usage is TRBJ2-7, with TRBD1 identical over 8 bases. Per the germline V gene, CDR1 is LNHDA and CDR2 is SQIVND (reference sequence). Trimming at V came to 0 bases and at J to 3 bases, leaving 4 bases not matched to a gene. The CDR3 runs to 15 residues. The variable domain in full, completed from reference TRBV19 and TRBJ2-7, reads DGGITQSPKYLFRKEGQNVTLSCEQNLNHDAMYWYRQDPGQGLRLIYYSQIVNDFQKGDIAEGYSVSREKKESFPLTVTSAQKNPTAFYLCASSIDMTGDYEQYFGPGTRLTVT.